A selection of T cell receptor beta chains follows, all from one sample in a study of blood T cell repertoires in COVID-19. The repertoire was sequenced with immunoSEQ multiplex PCR; TCRdb's copy has only in-frame clones and lacks some. The table has some 74,000 clones, approximately 80% seen once. Sequencing input: peripheral blood. These receptors were collected from a human donor in a cohort sampled during active COVID-19. Both conserved end residues are part of each CDR3. Size tells how often a clone was seen (once, few, many) or the class of an expanded clone, and some rows leave it out.

j_call: TRBJ2-2; clone_size: -; v_call: TRBV4-3; cdr3_aa: CASSQVPGLSTGELFF
j_call: TRBJ1-4; clone_size: few; v_call: TRBV7-9; cdr3_aa: CASSFGTGGEKLFF
j_call: TRBJ2-2; clone_size: -; v_call: TRBV5-1; cdr3_aa: CASSLRLADTGELFF
j_call: TRBJ2-1; clone_size: -; v_call: TRBV30; cdr3_aa: CATNPPAGGYNEQFF
j_call: TRBJ1-1; clone_size: -; v_call: TRBV28; cdr3_aa: CASSLAGGNTEAFF
j_call: TRBJ2-1; clone_size: once; v_call: TRBV7-9; cdr3_aa: CASSTGTSGSNEQFF
j_call: TRBJ1-1; clone_size: -; v_call: TRBV18; cdr3_aa: CASSPSGENTEAFF
j_call: TRBJ1-4; clone_size: once; v_call: TRBV6-5; cdr3_aa: CASSMTTATNEKLFF
j_call: TRBJ2-1; clone_size: -; v_call: TRBV2; cdr3_aa: CASRAGTSVYEQFF
j_call: TRBJ1-4; clone_size: few; v_call: TRBV10-2; cdr3_aa: CASRAGQEDEKLFF
j_call: TRBJ2-5; clone_size: -; v_call: TRBV18; cdr3_aa: CASSPQGAETQYF
j_call: TRBJ1-4; clone_size: -; v_call: TRBV7-9; cdr3_aa: CASSYGQTNEKLFF
j_call: TRBJ1-2; clone_size: -; v_call: TRBV18; cdr3_aa: CASSPGRLGYTF
j_call: TRBJ2-7; clone_size: -; v_call: TRBV15; cdr3_aa: CATSREGKYEQYF
j_call: TRBJ2-3; clone_size: -; v_call: TRBV27; cdr3_aa: CASSPGGDTQYF
j_call: TRBJ1-5; clone_size: few; v_call: TRBV6-1; cdr3_aa: CASSARAGAVNQPQHF
j_call: TRBJ2-2; clone_size: once; v_call: TRBV6-2/TRBV6-3; cdr3_aa: CASSRLGLGTGELFF
j_call: TRBJ1-5; clone_size: few; v_call: TRBV2; cdr3_aa: CASSIRQGEYQPQHF
j_call: TRBJ2-6; clone_size: -; v_call: TRBV7-3; cdr3_aa: CASSLRVSGANVLTF
j_call: TRBJ1-1; clone_size: -; v_call: TRBV7-2; cdr3_aa: CASSSGSGTGRVRAFF
j_call: TRBJ1-2; clone_size: -; v_call: TRBV25-1; cdr3_aa: CASSGGAGYGYTF
j_call: TRBJ1-2; clone_size: once; v_call: TRBV24-1; cdr3_aa: CATSDTGVWSGYTF